This passage covers 24 T cell receptor beta chains from one sample sequenced in a study of cytomegalovirus exposure and HLA in healthy donors. 13 Jbeta primers and 60 Vbeta primers were used for the PCR. Data came from immunoSEQ multiplex PCR; TCRdb stores just in-frame clones and leaves some out. There are more than 150,000 clones in the sample; roughly 87% occur only once, and 0.2% to 0.3% lies in the top ten. Sequencing used PBMCs. These receptors all stem from a girl under three years old in good health and CMV-seronegative.

V gene TRBV19 combines with J gene TRBJ2-7; a possible D gene is TRBD2 (6 bases). CDR1 LNHDA and CDR2 SQIVND come from the germline V gene (reference sequence). Trimming removed 4 bases at V and 0 bases at J, with 13 bases between. The CDR3 contains 15 residues. In nucleotides, the CDR3 is TGTGCCAGTAGTACCTACCGGGGGAGCTCCTACGAGCAGTACTTC. Protein: CASSTYRGSSYEQYF.

This clone has more than one count but fewer than ten. V is TRBV9 and J is TRBJ2-1; maybe TRBD1 (5 bases). Germline loops: CDR1 SGDLS, CDR2 YYNGEE. The germline V and J ends were trimmed by 3 bases and 1 base, with 8 bases remaining between them. The CDR3 sequence is 14 residues long. Written as DNA, the CDR3 is TGTGCCAGCAGCGGGGCAGGGTCCTACAATGAGCAGTTCTTC. As protein: CASSGAGSYNEQFF.

The rearrangement links TRBV6-1 to TRBJ1-2, with unresolved D. The CDR3 loop spans 14 amino acids. CDR1 and CDR2 from the germline V gene are MNHNS and SASEGT. With 1 base removed from V and 7 bases from J, the gap between germline ends came to 13 bases. Here the CDR3 DNA reads TGTGCCAGCAGTGAAGAGTTGAAAGCCTCTGGCTACACCTTC. Residues: CASSEELKASGYTF.

V usage is TRBV7-6 and J usage is TRBJ2-7, with TRBD2 matching 7 bases. J gave up 3 bases and V 1 base, and 6 bases lay outside the gene matches. The germline gives CDR1 SGHVS, CDR2 FNYEAQ. CDR3 length equals 15 residues. This chain's CDR3 is CASSLVTSSNYEQYF. The CDR3 nucleotides are TGTGCCAGCAGCTTAGTGACTAGCAGCAACTACGAGCAGTACTTC.

This sequence joins TRBV10-2 and TRBJ2-7; 8 bases align to TRBD1. The CDR3 is 15 amino acids. Germline assignment: CDR1 WSHSY and CDR2 SAAADI. Germline trimming cut 0 bases from V and 2 bases from J; bases unmatched to any gene: 3. CDR3 bases: TGCGCCAGCAGTGAGTCTACAGGGGGTCCCTACGAGCAGTACTTC. Translating gives CASSESTGGPYEQYF.

The genes are TRBV29-1 and TRBJ2-1, with 8 bases matching TRBD1. CDR1 is SQVTM, CDR2 ANQGSEA, per germline. CDR3 length: 13 amino acids. V lost 6 bases, J lost 0 bases, and 1 base stayed unmatched. The CDR3 sequence is CSVTGGSYNEQFF. The DNA of the CDR3 is TGCAGCGTCACAGGGGGCTCCTACAATGAGCAGTTCTTC.

This chain connects TRBV9 to TRBJ1-2; 8 bases line up with TRBD1. CDR1 is SGDLS, CDR2 YYNGEE, per germline. This CDR3 comprises 18 residues. J lost 4 bases, V lost 2 bases, and 16 bases had no gene match. CDR3 loop: CASSVDLPDRESGYGYTF. In DNA, the CDR3 is TGTGCCAGCAGCGTTGACCTTCCGGACAGGGAAAGTGGCTATGGCTACACCTTC.

V usage is TRBV7-9 and J usage is TRBJ2-1; D gene ambiguous. The CDR3 consists of 12 residues. The V gene's germline CDR1 is SEHNR and CDR2 FQNEAQ (reference sequence). Trimming took off 11 bases at V and 6 bases at J, with 14 bases between the two ends. CDR3: CAVPGGPNEQFF. The CDR3 region has the DNA TGTGCCGTGCCCGGCGGTCCCAATGAGCAGTTCTTC.

The rearrangement uses TRBV4-1 and TRBJ2-5; 12 bases fit TRBD2. The CDR3 covers 15 residues. The germline CDR1 and CDR2 sequences are MGHRA and YSYEKL. With V trimmed by 2 bases and J by 2 bases, 0 bases remained unmatched. CDR3 DNA: TGCGCCAGCAGCCAACTAGCGGGGGGGCAAGAGACCCAGTACTTC. Translated, it gives CASSQLAGGQETQYF.

The chain is built from TRBV6-6 and TRBJ2-3, with D unresolved. The germline V gene encodes CDR1 MNHNY and CDR2 SVGAGI (reference sequence). Trimming cost V 6 bases and J 4 bases, with 8 bases left between them. The CDR3 is made up of 12 amino acids. The CDR3 DNA sequence: TGTGCCAGCAGCTCCCTCGCAGATACGCAGTATTTT. This codes for CASSSLADTQYF.

J is TRBJ2-1 and V is TRBV30, with D perhaps matching TRBD1 (5 bases). The V gene's germline CDR1 is GTSNPN and CDR2 SVGIG (reference sequence). The CDR3 is 15 residues long. V was pared by 2 bases and J by 4 bases, with 15 bases between. The CDR3 here is CAWSFGTGDYNEQFF. DNA for the CDR3: TGTGCCTGGAGTTTTGGAACAGGCGATTACAATGAGCAGTTCTTC.

This clone appeared a few times. This chain uses TRBV5-1 with TRBJ2-3; possible D gene TRBD1, 6 bases. From germline, CDR1 is SGHRS and CDR2 YFSETQ. There are 15 residues in the CDR3. V shed 6 bases and J shed 2 bases, with 16 bases lying between them. In nucleotides, the CDR3 is TGCGCCAGCACATCGGGACACCTCCTCACAGATACGCAGTATTTT. It specifies CASTSGHLLTDTQYF.

The chain has TRBV14 and TRBJ2-7, with D perhaps matching TRBD2 (5 bases). CDR1 and CDR2 from the germline V gene are SGHDN and FVKESK. The CDR3 is made up of 15 amino acids. Trimming stripped 2 bases from V and 0 bases from J, with 11 bases between. The DNA for the CDR3 is TGTGCCAGCAGCCAAACTAGTGATGCCTCCTACGAGCAGTACTTC. It translates to CASSQTSDASYEQYF.

This chain links TRBV4-1 with TRBJ2-3, with D maybe TRBD1 (7 bases). Germline lookup yields CDR1 MGHRA and CDR2 YSYEKL. Trimming removed 1 base from V and 7 bases from J, with 18 bases in between. CDR3 length equals 16 residues. The CDR3 reads CASSQGGAGGFYTQYF. The CDR3 coding sequence is TGCGCCAGCAGCCAAGGAGGCGCAGGGGGGTTTTATACGCAGTATTTT.

The rearrangement joins TRBV10-3 to TRBJ2-7, with TRBD2 as a possible D gene (5 bases). V lost 0 bases, J lost 3 bases, and 9 bases lay in between. The length of the CDR3 is 14 residues. Germline V CDR1 and CDR2: ENHRY, SYGVKD. The CDR3 loop is CAISESTGFYEQYF. CDR3 DNA: TGTGCCATCAGTGAGTCTACGGGGTTCTACGAGCAGTACTTC.

This chain uses TRBV13 with TRBJ2-7; 10 positions agree with TRBD1. The CDR3 is made up of 15 amino acids. Trimming cost V 0 bases and J 4 bases; bases outside gene matches: 3. From germline, CDR1 is PRHDT and CDR2 FYEKMQ (reference sequence). In DNA, the CDR3 is TGTGCCAGCAGCTTAGGGGGACAGGGGCGGTACGAGCAGTACTTC. It is translated as CASSLGGQGRYEQYF.

The chain recombines TRBV4-3 with TRBJ1-1, with 9 bases fitting TRBD1. Germline V lookup: CDR1 LGHNA, CDR2 YSLEER. CDR3 length equals 15 residues. The V gene end was trimmed by 2 bases and the J gene end by 4 bases; junction bases not matched to a gene: 5. Here the CDR3 DNA reads TGCGCCAGCAGCCAATTGACAGGGGGAGGCACTGAAGCTTTCTTT. Translating gives CASSQLTGGGTEAFF.

The chain links TRBV29-1 to TRBJ1-1; 8 nucleotides align to TRBD1. The CDR3 is made up of 12 amino acids. V gave up 4 bases and J gave up 8 bases; unmatched junction bases: 6. The germline V gene has CDR1 SQVTM and CDR2 ANQGSEA. In nucleotides, the CDR3 is TGCAGCGTTGGGACAGGGAAGACCGAAGCTTTCTTT. Its translation: CSVGTGKTEAFF.

The chain has TRBV27 and TRBJ2-5; TRBD2 matches 10 bases. With V trimmed by 6 bases and J by 4 bases, 11 bases remained unmatched. This CDR3 spans 16 amino acids. Per the germline V gene, CDR1 is MNHEY and CDR2 is SMNVEV (reference sequence). The CDR3 nucleotides read TGTGCCAGCAGGAGACTGGCTAGCGGGAGTGGAGAGACCCAGTACTTC. Protein product: CASRRLASGSGETQYF.

The J gene is TRBJ1-5, the V gene TRBV19, with D uncertain. V gave up 6 bases and J gave up 11 bases, with 14 bases separating them. CDR1 and CDR2 (germline): LNHDA, SQIVND (reference sequence). The CDR3 is 12 residues long. CDR3 sequence: CASRGREISQHF. The CDR3 DNA sequence: TGTGCCAGTAGGGGGAGGGAAATCTCCCAGCATTTT. The whole variable domain, filled in from reference TRBV19 and TRBJ1-5, reads DGGITQSPKYLFRKEGQNVTLSCEQNLNHDAMYWYRQDPGQGLRLIYYSQIVNDFQKGDIAEGYSVSREKKESFPLTVTSAQKNPTAFYLCASRGREISQHFGDGTRLSIL.

In regard to this clone: One end of the junction varies from germline; a read error may be responsible. The V call is TRBV6-1, the J call TRBJ2-7, with 10 positions matching TRBD2. This CDR3 contains 12 residues. Germline assignment: CDR1 MNHNS and CDR2 SASEGT. Here the CDR3 DNA reads TGTGCCTGCAGGACTAGCGGCAGGGAGCAGTACTTC. Its translation is CACRTSGREQYF.

The V call is TRBV7-9, the J call TRBJ2-7, with a possible D match to TRBD1 (6 bases). The V end was cut by 0 bases, the J end by 1 base, with 10 bases between. The CDR3 spans 15 residues. CDR1 and CDR2 from the germline V gene are SEHNR and FQNEAQ (reference sequence). CDR3: CASSLARGGSYEQYF. The CDR3 DNA reads TGTGCCAGCAGCTTAGCGCGAGGGGGATCCTACGAGCAGTACTTC.

The CDR3 region is CAWSHGQAADTQYF. CDR3 DNA sequence: TGTGCCTGGAGCCATGGGCAGGCAGCAGATACGCAGTATTTT. The gene calls are TRBV30 and TRBJ2-3; D gene ambiguous. V shed 3 bases and J shed 4 bases, with 14 bases lying between them. This CDR3 is built from 14 residues. From germline, CDR1 is GTSNPN and CDR2 SVGIG (reference sequence).

The chain links TRBV10-3 to TRBJ1-1, with 8 bases fitting TRBD1. V shed 11 bases and J 3 bases; nucleotides not matched to a gene: 2. Germline CDR1 reads ENHRY; CDR2 reads SYGVKD. This CDR3 region has 11 residues. The CDR3 protein is CALTGDTEAFF. CDR3 DNA sequence: TGTGCCTTGACAGGGGACACTGAAGCTTTCTTT.